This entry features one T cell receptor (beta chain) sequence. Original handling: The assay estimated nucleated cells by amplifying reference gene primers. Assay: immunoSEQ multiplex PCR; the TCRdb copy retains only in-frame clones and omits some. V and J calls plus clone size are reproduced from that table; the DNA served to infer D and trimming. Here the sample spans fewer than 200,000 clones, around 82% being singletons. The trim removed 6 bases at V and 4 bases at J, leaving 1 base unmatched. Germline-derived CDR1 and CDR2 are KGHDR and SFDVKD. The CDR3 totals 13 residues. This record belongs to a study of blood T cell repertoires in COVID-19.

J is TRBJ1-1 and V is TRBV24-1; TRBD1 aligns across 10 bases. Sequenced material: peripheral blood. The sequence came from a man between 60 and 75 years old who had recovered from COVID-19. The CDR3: CATSRTGGTEAFF. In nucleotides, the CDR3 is TGTGCCACCAGTCGGACAGGGGGCACTGAAGCTTTCTTT.